This TCR beta chain was sequenced during a study of OX40 agonist ivuxolimab in advanced cancers. Regarding the research as a whole: The costimulatory receptor OX40 (CD134) was targeted by ivuxolimab, a fully human IgG2 agonistic monoclonal antibody. A male proportion of almost 85% and a mean age of 60 years, ranging from 23 to 79, were recorded for the dose-escalation cohort. Of the roughly 54 dose-escalation patients, hepatocellular carcinoma was present in around 20, melanoma in some 15, renal cell carcinoma in 9 and head and neck cancer in 9. The paper reports the monotherapy dose-escalation portion (N ≈ 50 patients) of the phase I ivuxolimab trial. Peripheral TCRbeta sequencing was intended to test whether TCR sequence diversity was altered and clonal T-cell expansion was caused by ivuxolimab. Prior anti-PD-1, anti-PD-L1 or anti-CTLA-4 therapy was permitted, and approximately 40% of dose-escalation patients had received checkpoint inhibitors. Three dose-escalation patients achieved partial responses, one with hepatocellular carcinoma and two with cutaneous melanoma. Intravenous ivuxolimab was administered to patients every 2 weeks at six dose levels: 0.01, 0.1, 0.3, 1.5, 3 and 10 mg/kg.

Patients with autoimmune disease history or receiving systemic immunosuppression were excluded from the trial. Peripheral blood for TCR sequencing was collected from all dose cohorts at baseline, on cycle 4 day 1, and on cycle 7 day 1. The samples were taken from a phase I, first-in-human, multicenter, open-label dose-escalation trial of ivuxolimab. The trial enrolled adults with locally advanced or metastatic head and neck squamous cell, hepatocellular, melanoma or renal cell carcinoma. Before TCR sequencing, CD4+ T cells and CD8+ T cells from peripheral blood were sorted into separate populations. This clone was picked up a small number of times. Its antigen has not been determined. Base-call qualities are not available, and no considerably larger clone is one nucleotide away. Broad study findings and their caveats: Low levels of normalized T-cell clonal expansion were also seen in some nonresponding patients. At doses from 0.1 to 3.0 mg/kg, clonal expansion was seen in both CD4+ and CD8+ blood T cells between baseline and week 6. The antigen specificity of the clonally expanded peripheral T cells was not determined. On average, CD8+ T cells showed more expanded clones than CD4+ T cells after ivuxolimab. In partial responders in the 0.1-3.0 mg/kg groups, normalized peripheral clonal expansion was found to be among the lowest, especially among CD8+ T cells.

The CDR3 holds 13 amino acids from the cysteine to the phenylalanine. The sequence is cut down to CDR3 DNA, 39 bases in frame from base 1. Clipping removes 11 bases from V and 6 bases from J, with 7 as the unmatched junction base count. Sequences ENHRY (CDR1) and SYGVKD (CDR2) are obtained from the germline V gene. To sequence the TCRbeta CDR3 region, genomic DNA was isolated from the sorted cells. The immunoSEQ Assay was used for sequencing of TCRbeta CDR3 regions. TCRdb retrieved this table from immuneACCESS and kept in-frame rearrangements only. Not all clones are present; in checked studies, unresolved V genes account for under half, and no reason is known for the remainder. Recorded for this sample are tens of thousands of clones; 75% to 90% of them occurred a single time. The top ten hold around 2.1% of the sample.

Recombination linked TRBV10-3 to TRBJ1-4; the central 9 bases match TRBD1. The TCR originated in an adult with an advanced solid tumor such as melanoma, head and neck, liver or kidney cancer. The material sequenced was CD4+ or CD8+ T cells sorted from blood, taken in a trial of the OX40 agonist ivuxolimab. The CDR3: CAARDREDEKLFF. The DNA is TGTGCCGCCAGGGACAGGGAGGATGAAAAACTGTTTTTT.